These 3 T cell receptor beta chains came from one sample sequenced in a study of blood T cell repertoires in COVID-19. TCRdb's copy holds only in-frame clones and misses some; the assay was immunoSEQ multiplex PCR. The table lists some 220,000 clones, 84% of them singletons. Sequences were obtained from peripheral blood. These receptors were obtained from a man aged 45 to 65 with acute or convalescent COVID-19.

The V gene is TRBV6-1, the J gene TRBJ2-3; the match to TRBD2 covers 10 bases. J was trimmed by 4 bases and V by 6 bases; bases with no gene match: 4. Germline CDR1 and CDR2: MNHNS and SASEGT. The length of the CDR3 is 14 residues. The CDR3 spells CASRASGSADTQYF. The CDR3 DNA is TGTGCCAGCAGGGCTAGCGGGAGCGCAGATACGCAGTATTTT.

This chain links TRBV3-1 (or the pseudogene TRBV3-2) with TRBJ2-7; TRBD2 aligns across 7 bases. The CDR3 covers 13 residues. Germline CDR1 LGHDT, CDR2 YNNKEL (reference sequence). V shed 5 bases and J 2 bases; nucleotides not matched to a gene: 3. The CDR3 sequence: CASSASGAYEQYF. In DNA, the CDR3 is TGTGCCAGCAGCGCTAGCGGAGCCTACGAGCAGTACTTC.

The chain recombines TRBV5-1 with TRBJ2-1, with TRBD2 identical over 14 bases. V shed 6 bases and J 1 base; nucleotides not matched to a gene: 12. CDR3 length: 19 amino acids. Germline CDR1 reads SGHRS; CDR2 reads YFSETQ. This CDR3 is CASIGWTSGRIPSYNEQFF. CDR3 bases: TGCGCCAGCATCGGGTGGACTAGCGGGAGGATCCCTTCCTACAATGAGCAGTTCTTC.